A few counts support the clone carrying this T cell receptor beta chain. These data are taken from a study of blood T cells in healthy people across ages. Using a J-beta primer mix together with a sample-barcoded 5' primer, a second PCR was run for roughly 6 to 12 cycles. TCRdb reprocessed the 5' RACE reads with MiXCR, giving one entry per CDR3 protein. The data show 980,000 or so distinct CDR3 sequences, roughly 50% seen once. The germline V gene has CDR1 MGHRA and CDR2 YSYEKL. The CDR3 has 16 amino acids. V shed 5 bases and J 2 bases; nucleotides not matched to a gene: 5. Sequencing was carried out using blood. The chain uses TRBV4-1 and TRBJ2-3, with 12 bases that match TRBD2. This clonotype originated in a man younger than 45 in good health. The chain's CDR3 is CASSFRLAGDTDTQYF. The DNA for the CDR3 is TGCGCCAGCAGCTTCCGACTAGCGGGGGACACAGATACGCAGTATTTT.